This is a list of T cell receptor beta chains from one sample in a study of blood T cell repertoires in COVID-19. The data were produced by immunoSEQ multiplex PCR, yet TCRdb's version contains in-frame clones alone and is incomplete. The top ten clones hold around 4% of a sample with under 350,000 clones, 80% to 90% of them seen once. Sequenced material: PBMCs or T cells enriched from blood (not recorded which). The receptor set was obtained from a young man who had recovered from COVID-19. Both conserved end residues are part of each CDR3. D genes are given only for firm matches. Where a row states a size, it is once, few, many or the class of an expanded clone; other rows omit it.

TRBJ2-1 TRBD2 . TRBV28 CASSYETWGGGSEQFF TGTGCCAGCAGTTATGAGACTTGGGGCGGGGGGTCGGAGCAGTTCTTC
TRBJ1-5 TRBD1 . TRBV6-5 CASSPFGQGNQPQHF TGTGCCAGCAGCCCCTTCGGACAGGGGAATCAGCCCCAGCATTTT
TRBJ2-2 TRBD2 . TRBV6-5 CASTPGGAGELFF TGTGCCAGCACCCCGGGGGGGGCCGGGGAGCTGTTTTTT
TRBJ1-2 TRBD1 . TRBV6-5 CASRTGQGGRGYTF TGTGCCAGCAGAACGGGACAGGGGGGACGAGGCTACACCTTC
TRBJ2-1 . . TRBV9 CASSASPGLDEQFF TGTGCCAGCAGCGCCTCCCCAGGGCTCGATGAGCAGTTCTTC
TRBJ1-5 . once TRBV10-2 CASSEGGGNQPQHF TGCGCCAGCAGTGAGGGGGGGGGCAATCAGCCCCAGCATTTT
TRBJ2-2 . . TRBV5-1 CASSHPALLAANTGELFF TGCGCCAGCAGCCACCCGGCCCTTCTTGCGGCGAACACCGGGGAGCTGTTTTTT
TRBJ2-1 TRBD2 . TRBV13 CASSLVYSGRGNEQFF TGTGCCAGCAGCTTAGTATACAGCGGGAGAGGCAATGAGCAGTTCTTC
TRBJ1-1 TRBD1 once TRBV9 CASSPRSGGPEAFF TGTGCCAGCAGCCCTCGGTCAGGGGGACCTGAAGCTTTCTTT
TRBJ1-2 . . TRBV18 CASSPSSDGGYGYTF TGTGCCAGCTCACCATCGTCTGACGGGGGCTATGGCTACACCTTC
TRBJ2-5 TRBD2 . TRBV5-6 CASSLARGAGALETQYF TGTGCCAGCAGCTTGGCCCGGGGAGCGGGAGCGTTAGAGACCCAGTACTTC
TRBJ1-2 TRBD1 . TRBV15 CATSNRDTGGRAGYTF TGTGCCACCAGCAATAGAGACACAGGGGGCAGAGCTGGCTACACCTTC
TRBJ2-3 . . TRBV11-3 CASSGRGSYTDTQYF TGTGCCAGCAGCGGGAGGGGGTCGTACACAGATACGCAGTATTTT
TRBJ1-2 . . TRBV6-1 CASSEAAGGNGYTF TGTGCCAGCAGTGAAGCGGCCGGGGGGAATGGCTACACCTTC
TRBJ2-3 TRBD2 . TRBV7-2 CASSLGGTTDTQYF TGTGCCAGCAGCTTGGGGGGGACCACAGATACGCAGTATTTT
TRBJ2-3 . . TRBV6-5 CASSYSEGSADTQYF TGTGCCAGCAGTTACTCGGAGGGGTCAGCAGATACGCAGTATTTT
TRBJ1-2 TRBD1 once TRBV9 CASSVADRGRGYTF TGTGCCAGCAGCGTAGCAGACAGGGGGCGCGGCTACACCTTC
TRBJ1-2 . . TRBV6-5 CASNRPPQDYGYTF TGTGCCAGCAACCGACCACCGCAGGACTATGGCTACACCTTC
TRBJ2-2 TRBD2 . TRBV13 CASSSSREPNTGELFF TGTGCCAGCAGCTCCTCGCGGGAGCCGAACACCGGGGAGCTGTTTTTT
TRBJ2-1 TRBD1 . TRBV19 CASKRGGQGGNEQFF TGTGCCAGTAAAAGGGGGGGACAGGGTGGTAATGAGCAGTTCTTC
TRBJ2-1 . . TRBV7-6 CASSLAAAATNEQFF TGTGCCAGCAGCTTAGCTGCGGCGGCGACGAATGAGCAGTTCTTC
TRBJ1-5 . few TRBV7-8 CASSLITNSNQPQHF TGTGCCAGCAGCTTAATAACAAATAGCAATCAGCCCCAGCATTTT
TRBJ2-1 TRBD1 . TRBV24-1 CATSDPTGQGKDGEQFF TGTGCCACCAGTGATCCCACGGGACAGGGTAAGGATGGTGAGCAGTTCTTC
TRBJ1-4 . . TRBV28 CASPPGEGGLPGFF TGTGCCAGCCCCCCCGGCGAAGGGGGTCTGCCAGGGTTTTTT
TRBJ1-4 TRBD1 . TRBV19 CASGVRGVGEKLFF TGTGCCAGCGGGGTCAGGGGGGTCGGTGAAAAACTGTTTTTT
TRBJ2-1 TRBD1 . TRBV5-6 CASSFTGGHEQFF TGTGCCAGCAGCTTTACAGGGGGTCATGAGCAGTTCTTC
TRBJ1-1 . . TRBV18 CASGDTLNTEAFF TGTGCCAGCGGAGATACATTGAACACTGAAGCTTTCTTT
TRBJ1-2 . . TRBV19 CASSTNNYGYTF TGTGCCAGTAGTACCAATAACTATGGCTACACCTTC
TRBJ2-5 . . TRBV11-2 CASSNQVGAGETQYF TGTGCCAGCAGCAACCAAGTGGGGGCCGGAGAGACCCAGTACTTC
TRBJ2-1 TRBD2 few TRBV4-1 CASARTSGGYNEQFF TGCGCCAGCGCCCGGACTAGCGGGGGGTACAATGAGCAGTTCTTC
TRBJ1-2 TRBD1 once TRBV6-1 CASSEVTGTGRDGYTF TGTGCCAGCAGTGAAGTGACCGGGACAGGCAGGGATGGCTACACCTTC
TRBJ2-2 . once TRBV9 CASSGIQENTGELFF TGTGCCAGCAGCGGAATCCAGGAGAACACCGGGGAGCTGTTTTTT
TRBJ1-4 TRBD1 . TRBV3-1/TRBV3-2 CASSHRTGEKLFF TGTGCCAGCAGCCATAGGACAGGGGAAAAACTGTTTTTT
TRBJ2-3 . . TRBV20-1 CSASSQDTQYF TGCAGTGCCTCTTCACAAGATACGCAGTATTTT
TRBJ1-4 . . TRBV7-9 CASSLGAQTNEKLFF TGTGCCAGCAGCTTGGGAGCCCAAACTAATGAAAAACTGTTTTTT
TRBJ2-2 TRBD2 . TRBV28 CASIQQRGRTGELFF TGTGCCAGCATCCAACAGCGGGGTCGGACCGGGGAGCTGTTTTTT
TRBJ1-2 . few TRBV28 CASNTFRWYGYTF TGTGCCAGCAATACTTTTAGATGGTATGGCTACACCTTC
TRBJ2-3 . . TRBV28 CASRPTGHADTQYF TGTGCCAGCAGACCAACAGGGCATGCAGATACGCAGTATTTT
TRBJ1-3 TRBD1 . TRBV30 CASRDRGFGNTIYF TGTGCCTCTCGGGACAGGGGTTTTGGAAACACCATATATTTT
TRBJ2-2 . few TRBV5-1 CASSLWQNTGELFF TGCGCCAGCAGCTTGTGGCAGAACACCGGGGAGCTGTTTTTT
TRBJ2-7 TRBD2 . TRBV14 CASSPPKVSGGRREQYF TGTGCCAGCAGCCCGCCAAAGGTGTCTGGCGGGAGACGCGAGCAGTACTTC
TRBJ1-1 . . TRBV24-1 CATSDTGTTEAFF TGTGCCACCAGTGATACAGGGACCACTGAAGCTTTCTTT
TRBJ2-7 TRBD2 . TRBV6-5 CASSYSTSGNYEQYF TGTGCCAGCAGTTACTCGACTAGCGGGAACTACGAGCAGTACTTC
TRBJ1-4 TRBD1 . TRBV6-5 CASSYYRGVDEKLFF TGTGCCAGCAGTTACTACAGGGGCGTCGATGAAAAACTGTTTTTT
TRBJ2-1 . . TRBV25-1 CASSESSNRSYNEQFF TGTGCCAGCAGTGAATCGAGTAATCGCTCCTACAATGAGCAGTTCTTC
TRBJ1-1 . . TRBV4-2 CASSQEGHLNTEAFF TGTGCCAGCAGCCAAGAAGGACACCTCAACACTGAAGCTTTCTTT
TRBJ1-2 . . TRBV3-1/TRBV3-2 CASSQERAPRSKGYTF TGTGCCAGCAGCCAAGAGAGGGCACCGAGGTCGAAAGGCTACACCTTC
TRBJ2-7 . . TRBV28 CASEVYRGGEQYF TGTGCCAGCGAGGTCTATAGGGGGGGCGAGCAGTACTTC
TRBJ1-3 . . TRBV2 CASSGAGQPGPGNTIYF TGTGCCAGCAGTGGGGCGGGGCAGCCGGGACCTGGAAACACCATATATTTT
TRBJ1-2 TRBD1 . TRBV3-1/TRBV3-2 CASSLGGNGYTF TGTGCCAGCAGTCTAGGGGGCAATGGCTACACCTTC
TRBJ1-1 . . TRBV23-1 CASSPSDSSTEAFF TGCGCCAGCAGTCCTTCGGACAGTTCGACTGAAGCTTTCTTT
TRBJ1-2 TRBD1 . TRBV6-4 CASSATGGTRYTF TGTGCCAGCAGTGCGACAGGGGGGACACGCTACACCTTC
TRBJ2-3 TRBD2 . TRBV3-1/TRBV3-2 CASSPVAGLAGGDRTDTQYF TGTGCCAGCAGCCCAGTAGCAGGACTAGCGGGAGGGGATCGCACAGATACGCAGTATTTT
TRBJ1-2 TRBD1 . TRBV29-1 CSGTQGVYGYTF TGCAGCGGGACACAGGGGGTCTATGGCTACACCTTC
TRBJ2-1 TRBD2 . TRBV11-3 CASSTWGLADYNEQFF TGTGCCAGCAGTACCTGGGGACTAGCGGACTACAATGAGCAGTTCTTC
TRBJ2-3 . . TRBV6-1 CASSDGGYTDTQYF TGTGCCAGCAGTGATGGCGGATACACAGATACGCAGTATTTT
TRBJ2-2 . . TRBV18 CASSRIVGAPGELFF TGTGCCAGCTCCCGCATTGTTGGAGCACCCGGGGAGCTGTTTTTT